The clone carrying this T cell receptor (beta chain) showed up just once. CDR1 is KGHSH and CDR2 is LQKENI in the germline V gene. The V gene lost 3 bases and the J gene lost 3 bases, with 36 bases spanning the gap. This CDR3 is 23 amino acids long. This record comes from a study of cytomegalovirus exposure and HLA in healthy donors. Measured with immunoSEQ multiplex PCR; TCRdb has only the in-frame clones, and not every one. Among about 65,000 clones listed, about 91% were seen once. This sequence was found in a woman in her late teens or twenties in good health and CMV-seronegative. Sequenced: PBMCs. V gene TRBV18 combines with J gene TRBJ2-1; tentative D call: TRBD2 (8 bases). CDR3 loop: CASSPSPGGPGLVGAAVYNEQFF. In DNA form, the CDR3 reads TGTGCCAGCTCACCCAGTCCAGGGGGGCCGGGACTAGTCGGAGCGGCGGTCTACAATGAGCAGTTCTTC.